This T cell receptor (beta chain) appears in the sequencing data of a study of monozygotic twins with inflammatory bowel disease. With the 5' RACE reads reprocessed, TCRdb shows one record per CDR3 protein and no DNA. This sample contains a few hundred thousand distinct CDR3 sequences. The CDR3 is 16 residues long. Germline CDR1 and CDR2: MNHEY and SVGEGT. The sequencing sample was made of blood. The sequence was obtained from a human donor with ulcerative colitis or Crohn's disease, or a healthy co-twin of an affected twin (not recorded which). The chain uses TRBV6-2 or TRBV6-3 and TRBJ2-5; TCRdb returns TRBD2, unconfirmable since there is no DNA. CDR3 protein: CASSSGTSGEAETQYF.